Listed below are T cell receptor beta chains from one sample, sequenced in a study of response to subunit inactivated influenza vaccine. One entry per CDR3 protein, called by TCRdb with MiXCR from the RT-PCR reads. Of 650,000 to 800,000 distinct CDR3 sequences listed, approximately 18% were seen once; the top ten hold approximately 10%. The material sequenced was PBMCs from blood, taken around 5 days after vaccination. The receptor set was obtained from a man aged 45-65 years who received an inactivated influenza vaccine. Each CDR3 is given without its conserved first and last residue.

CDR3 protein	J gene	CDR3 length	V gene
SVEGTSGTSYEQY	TRBJ2-7	13	TRBV29-1
SARTGRNTEAF	TRBJ1-1	11	TRBV29-1
ASSLRHGAGSYNEQF	TRBJ2-1	15	TRBV4-1
ASSSTYRVEDSPLH	TRBJ1-6	14	TRBV7-2
ASSYSSGTSGTYEQY	TRBJ2-7	15	TRBV6-5
ASSPTGVKFNEQF	TRBJ2-1	13	TRBV12-3/TRBV12-4
ASSQVGIEAF	TRBJ1-1	10	TRBV4-1
ASSLGISLSTDTQY	TRBJ2-3	14	TRBV7-2
ASSTEAGGTQY	TRBJ2-3	11	TRBV7-9
ASMLGLAGIGYEQF	TRBJ2-1	14	TRBV5-6
ASSRVEGGEQF	TRBJ2-1	11	TRBV14
ASSSGTTLDNPEAF	TRBJ1-1	14	TRBV5-1
ASSLEGAWDEQF	TRBJ2-1	12	TRBV5-5
ASSPRQGPDTEAF	TRBJ1-1	13	TRBV7-2
ASRNREINEKLF	TRBJ1-4	12	TRBV5-1